Below are 4 T cell receptor beta chains sequenced from a single sample in a study of blood T cell repertoires in COVID-19. This table comes from immunoSEQ multiplex PCR, and its TCRdb copy is limited to in-frame clones, with some not included. The table records about 170,000 clones, around four fifths of them present only once. The sequenced sample consisted of peripheral blood. Receptors were obtained from a woman aged 80 or over with COVID-19, enrolled during active disease.

This clone has a single count. V gene TRBV4-1 combines with J gene TRBJ2-5, with D perhaps TRBD2 (6 bases). Germline CDR1 and CDR2: MGHRA and YSYEKL. CDR3 length equals 14 residues. The ends were cut back, 4 bases at V and 5 bases at J, with 14 bases in the middle. Here the CDR3 DNA reads TGCGCCAGCAGCCCACACCGGGGAGGCGAGACCCAGTACTTC. As protein: CASSPHRGGETQYF.

This clone was counted between two and nine times. Germline is not matched at one junction end, which may reflect a read error. The chain carries TRBV2 and TRBJ2-7, with 12 bases that match TRBD2. CDR3 length: 14 amino acids. CDR1 SNHLY and CDR2 FYNNEI come from the germline V gene. The CDR3 reads CASSEAGTSGRKHF. CDR3 in DNA: TGTGCCAGCAGTGAAGCGGGTACTAGCGGGAGGAAACACTTC.

The V gene is TRBV5-1, the J gene TRBJ1-1; TRBD1 is a possible D gene (5 bases). Germline lookup yields CDR1 SGHRS and CDR2 YFSETQ. V shed 2 bases and J shed 4 bases, with 15 bases lying between them. The CDR3 spans 15 residues. This CDR3 reads CASSFASSGGTEAFF. As DNA, the CDR3 is TGCGCCAGCAGCTTTGCGAGCAGCGGGGGCACTGAAGCTTTCTTT.

The CDR3 sequence: CASSLVQVPYNSPLHF. Here the CDR3 DNA reads TGTGCCAGCAGCTTAGTCCAGGTCCCCTATAATTCACCCCTCCACTTT. This chain joins TRBV7-8 and TRBJ1-6, with D unclear. Per germline, CDR1 SGHVS and CDR2 FQNEAQ. V was shortened by 1 base and J by 2 bases, with 9 bases between the two germline ends. This CDR3 contains 16 residues.